These 22 T cell receptor beta chains were sequenced from one sample in a study of glioma-infiltrating T cells after dendritic cell vaccination. Clones were sequenced by immunoSEQ multiplex PCR, and TCRdb holds only the in-frame ones, with some missing. The data show approximately 90,000 clones, with 85% seen just once and over 2.5% held by the top ten. The specimen comprised blood, sampled before dendritic cell vaccination. All receptors derive from a human donor with glioblastoma.

This sequence joins TRBV5-1 and TRBJ2-3; 8 bases line up with TRBD2. Germline values: CDR1 SGHRS, CDR2 YFSETQ. V was clipped by 7 bases and J by 5 bases; unmatched bases: 12. The CDR3 covers 15 residues. The DNA of the CDR3 is TGCGCCAGCTACCTCGTAACGGGGGGGATAGATACGCAGTATTTT. Translation gives CASYLVTGGIDTQYF.

This sequence joins TRBV29-1 and TRBJ1-1; 7 nucleotides match TRBD1. From germline, CDR1 is SQVTM and CDR2 ANQGSEA. This CDR3 has 13 residues. Germline trimming cut 4 bases from V and 5 bases from J; bases unmatched to any gene: 7. CDR3 DNA: TGCAGCGTTGGGACAGGCGGCGAAACTGAAGCTTTCTTT. This sequence encodes CSVGTGGETEAFF.

This clone came up a few times. V usage is TRBV18 and J usage is TRBJ2-3; 12 positions match TRBD2. Germline CDR1 is KGHSH and CDR2 is LQKENI. The CDR3 sequence is 16 residues long. Trimming removed 3 bases from V and 5 bases from J; junction bases left unmatched: 6. CDR3 sequence: CASSPELAGGGDTQYF. CDR3 nucleotides: TGTGCCAGCTCACCCGAACTAGCGGGGGGTGGAGATACGCAGTATTTT.

This clone was picked up one time. The chain links TRBV5-4 to TRBJ2-3, with 9 nucleotides matching TRBD1. Germline V gene data show CDR1 as SGHNT and CDR2 as YYREEE (reference sequence). CDR3 size: 15 residues. The ends lost 0 bases at V and 13 bases at J; junction bases unmatched: 12. CDR3 region: CASSLGVLRGTGKYF. The CDR3, as DNA: TGTGCCAGCAGCTTGGGAGTCTTGCGGGGGACAGGGAAGTATTTT.

This chain links TRBV5-1 with TRBJ1-3, with 9 nucleotides matching TRBD1. The CDR3 extends over 14 amino acids. The J segment lost 4 bases and the V segment lost 5 bases, leaving 4 bases of the junction unmatched. Germline V gene lookup returns CDR1 SGHRS and CDR2 YFSETQ. As DNA, the CDR3 is TGCGCCAGCAGTTGGACAGGGGAAGGAAACACCATATATTTT. Amino acid sequence: CASSWTGEGNTIYF.

The rearrangement uses TRBV14 and TRBJ2-7; D is undetermined. Germline V gene data show CDR1 as SGHDN and CDR2 as FVKESK. With 1 base removed from V and 6 bases from J, the gap between germline ends came to 7 bases. The CDR3 consists of 12 residues. Written as DNA, the CDR3 is TGTGCCAGCAGCCAAGCGGCGGTCGAGCAGTACTTC. This encodes CASSQAAVEQYF.

This clone was recorded once. The chain's CDR3 is CASSLREGYEQYF. The CDR3 DNA reads as TGCGCCAGCAGCTTGCGGGAAGGCTACGAGCAGTACTTC. The chain has TRBV5-1 and TRBJ2-7; TRBD2 might be the D (5 bases). Per the germline V gene, CDR1 is SGHRS and CDR2 is YFSETQ. V lost 1 base, J lost 3 bases, and 8 bases lay in between. The CDR3 sequence is 13 residues long.

This clone was found a few times. This chain joins TRBV18 and TRBJ1-2; no clear D gene. Germline V gives CDR1 KGHSH, CDR2 LQKENI. The ends were cut back, 4 bases at V and 14 bases at J, with 17 bases in the middle. CDR3 length: 12 amino acids. CDR3 sequence: CASSQAAGHLTF. CDR3 bases: TGTGCCAGCTCACAAGCGGCAGGCCATTTAACCTTC.

The gene calls are TRBV10-2 and TRBJ1-5; D is unclear. The V end was cut by 3 bases, the J end by 8 bases, with 14 bases between. This CDR3 is built from 14 residues. Per the germline V gene, CDR1 is WSHSY and CDR2 is SAAADI. The CDR3, as DNA: TGCGCCAGCAGTGACGGCGGAGTGGTTGAGCCCCAGCATTTT. Residues: CASSDGGVVEPQHF.

This clone was picked up one time. This chain links TRBV7-9 with TRBJ1-2, with D perhaps matching TRBD1 (5 bases). The CDR3 is 14 amino acids. V lost 8 bases, J lost 4 bases, and 17 bases lay in between. From germline, CDR1 is SEHNR and CDR2 FQNEAQ (reference sequence). This CDR3 reads CASSSGGYAYGYTF. In DNA, the CDR3 is TGTGCCAGCTCCAGCGGGGGGTATGCCTATGGCTACACCTTC.

J is TRBJ1-1 and V is TRBV5-1, with a tentative D call TRBD1 (5 bases). This CDR3 comprises 15 residues. The V and J ends lost 1 base and 4 bases respectively, with 14 bases between them. Germline loops: CDR1 SGHRS, CDR2 YFSETQ. This chain's CDR3 is CASSLWGDEGTEAFF. In DNA, the CDR3 is TGCGCCAGCAGCTTGTGGGGGGATGAGGGCACTGAAGCTTTCTTT.

This CDR3 reads CASSSDSLTYNEQFF. CDR3 coding DNA: TGTGCCAGCAGCTCCGACAGCCTTACCTACAATGAGCAGTTCTTC. The J gene is TRBJ2-1, the V gene TRBV11-2, with D possibly being TRBD1 (5 bases). CDR1 is SGHAT and CDR2 is FQNNGV in the germline V gene. V shed 4 bases and J shed 2 bases, with 12 bases lying between them. This CDR3 is built from 15 residues.

The chain employs TRBV27 and TRBJ2-7; 8 bases are a match to TRBD1. The V gene's germline CDR1 is MNHEY and CDR2 SMNVEV (reference sequence). J was trimmed by 6 bases and V by 5 bases; bases with no gene match: 12. This CDR3 has 15 amino acids. The CDR3 nucleotides read TGTGCCAGCAGTACTTTTACAGGGGGGCTCGGCGAGCAGTACTTC. Its translation is CASSTFTGGLGEQYF.

The V gene is TRBV11-3, the J gene TRBJ2-7, with D possibly being TRBD1 (6 bases). The CDR3 loop spans 14 amino acids. Trimming removed 5 bases from V and 0 bases from J, with 11 bases in between. In germline, CDR1 is SGHNT, CDR2 YENEEA. The CDR3 sequence is CASSPGQFSYEQYF. CDR3 in DNA: TGTGCCAGCAGCCCTGGACAGTTCTCCTACGAGCAGTACTTC.

The rearrangement uses TRBV19 and TRBJ2-7; 8 positions agree with TRBD1. Germline V lookup: CDR1 LNHDA, CDR2 SQIVND (reference sequence). The CDR3 has 16 amino acids. The trim removed 3 bases at V and 3 bases at J, leaving 10 bases unmatched. The CDR3 reads CASSMPWTGIIYEQYF. The CDR3 bases are TGTGCCAGTAGTATGCCGTGGACAGGGATAATCTACGAGCAGTACTTC.

This clone appeared a few times. This rearrangement joins TRBV6-1 to TRBJ1-6; 8 bases fit TRBD1. CDR1 MNHNS and CDR2 SASEGT come from the germline V gene. The CDR3 totals 14 residues. V lost 3 bases to trimming and J lost 9 bases; unmatched junction nucleotides: 4. CDR3 protein: CASSEQGAGSPLHF. CDR3 bases: TGTGCCAGCAGTGAGCAGGGGGCTGGTTCACCCCTCCACTTT.

This clone appeared a single time. The CDR3 spells CASSGGTGGTEAFF. The CDR3 bases are TGTGCCAGCAGCGGGGGGACAGGGGGCACTGAAGCTTTCTTT. V gene TRBV11-2 combines with J gene TRBJ1-1, with 11 bases that match TRBD1. With 5 bases clipped from V and 4 bases from J, the junction kept 3 bases outside the gene matches. The CDR3 is made up of 14 amino acids. In germline, CDR1 is SGHAT, CDR2 FQNNGV.

As DNA, the CDR3 is TGCGCCAGCAGCTTGGAGGCTAGCTCAAATACGCAGTATTTT. Its protein product is CASSLEASSNTQYF. The V call is TRBV5-1, the J call TRBJ2-3; TRBD2 is a possible D gene (5 bases). Deletions cut 0 bases from V and 7 bases from J, with 12 bases between. The CDR3 extends over 14 amino acids. In germline, CDR1 is SGHRS, CDR2 YFSETQ.

CDR3 sequence (DNA): TGTGCCAGCAGCTTTTGGAGCTCTGGAAACACCATATATTTT. Its protein product is CASSFWSSGNTIYF. V and J are TRBV7-2 and TRBJ1-3; D gene unclear. Trimming stripped 3 bases from V and 0 bases from J, with 6 bases between. Germline CDR1 SGHTA, CDR2 FQGNSA. The CDR3 runs to 14 residues.

In its sample, this clone was seen a few times. The rearrangement links TRBV29-1 to TRBJ2-7; 9 nucleotides line up with TRBD1. The length of the CDR3 is 15 residues. Germline values: CDR1 SQVTM, CDR2 ANQGSEA. The trim removed 4 bases at V and 0 bases at J, leaving 7 bases unmatched. The CDR3 DNA follows: TGCAGCGTTGTTGGGGGACAGGGAGGCTCCTACGAGCAGTACTTC. This codes for CSVVGGQGGSYEQYF.

To note about this clone: Mismatch with germline at one junction end may stem from a read error. The chain is built from TRBV7-7 and TRBJ2-5; TRBD2 aligns across 11 bases. CDR1 SSHAT and CDR2 FNYEAQ come from the germline V gene (reference sequence). The CDR3 has 16 amino acids. CDR3 in DNA: TGTGCTAGCAGCCTTACTAGCGGGAGAATCCAAGAGACCCAGTACTTC. This translates into CASSLTSGRIQETQYF.

The genes are TRBV16 and TRBJ1-5; no definite D call. Looked up from germline, CDR1 is KGHSY and CDR2 is FQNENV. Trimming removed 2 bases from V and 5 bases from J, with 13 bases in between. This CDR3 is 15 amino acids long. The CDR3 spells CASSQTQASYQPQHF. CDR3 DNA: TGTGCCAGCAGCCAAACCCAGGCGTCCTATCAGCCCCAGCATTTT. Looking up the rest from reference TRBV16 and TRBJ1-5 gives the full variable domain: GEEVAQTPKHLVRGEGQKAKLYCAPIKGHSYVFWYQQVLKNEFKFLISFQNENVFDETGMPKERFSAKCLPNSPCSLEIQATKLEDSAVYFCASSQTQASYQPQHFGDGTRLSIL.